The T cell receptor beta chain described here comes from a study of blood T cell repertoires in COVID-19. Looking at the study overall: Both acute and convalescent COVID-19 samples were obtained from the United States, Italy and Spain. Sources were T cells, B-cell-depleted T cells, or PBMCs; the material itself was cDNA or gDNA.

A single count supports this clone. As handled by the study authors: Quantification of nucleated cells was approximated via reference gene primer amplification. Produced via immunoSEQ multiplex PCR; TCRdb's table is partial and in-frame only. V, J and clone size are those of that table, while D and trimming were read from the DNA. The repertoire holds tens of thousands of clones, with 90% to 95% as singletons. The origin of this receptor is a human donor in a cohort sampled during active COVID-19. Sequencing was done on a sample of peripheral blood.

The CDR3 DNA follows: TGTGCCAGCAGCAGTGACAGGGACCCTTATCAGCCCCAGCATTTT. Protein: CASSSDRDPYQPQHF. V is TRBV7-9 and J is TRBJ1-5, with 7 nucleotides matching TRBD1. V shed 5 bases, J shed 5 bases, and the junction held 9 bases outside the gene matches. Germline V gives CDR1 SEHNR, CDR2 FQNEAQ (reference sequence). CDR3 length: 15 residues.